Below are 2 T cell receptor beta chains sequenced from a single sample in a study of blood T cells in healthy people across ages. For the second PCR, which ran for roughly 7 to 11 cycles, a sample-barcoded 5' primer and a J-beta primer mix were used. TCRdb reanalysed the 5' RACE reads using MiXCR and keeps one entry per CDR3 protein. The table shows hundreds of thousands of distinct CDR3 sequences, with 55% to 75% occurring only once. The sample was blood. Every receptor here comes from a man aged 30 to 39 in good health.

The chain is built from TRBV6-6 and TRBJ1-1, with D tentatively TRBD1 (5 bases). Looked up from germline, CDR1 is MNHNY and CDR2 is SVGAGI (reference sequence). This CDR3 is built from 14 residues. Deletions cut 5 bases from V and 5 bases from J, with 15 bases between. The CDR3 nucleotides are TGTGCCAGCAGTCGAAAAGGGGCGGTGACTGAAGCTTTCTTT. Residues: CASSRKGAVTEAFF.

In this sample, this clonotype turned up once. The J gene is TRBJ2-1, the V gene TRBV15; no firm D call. Germline V lookup: CDR1 LNHNV, CDR2 YYDKDF (reference sequence). There are 17 residues in the CDR3. The V gene lost 5 bases and the J gene lost 7 bases, with 24 bases spanning the gap. The CDR3 sequence is CATSEFKAGAFINEQFF. CDR3 bases: TGTGCCACCAGCGAATTCAAGGCAGGCGCTTTTATTAATGAGCAGTTCTTC. The variable domain in full, with the rest retrieved from reference TRBV15 and TRBJ2-1, is DAMVIQNPRYQVTQFGKPVTLSCSQTLNHNVMYWYQQKSSQAPKLLFHYYDKDFNNEADTPDNFQSRRPNTSFCFLDIRSPGLGDTAMYLCATSEFKAGAFINEQFFGPGTRLTVL.